A selection of T cell receptor beta chains follows, all from one sample in a study of spatial heterogeneity in lung cancer. TCRdb redid the calling of the 5' RACE reads with MiXCR, one entry per CDR3 protein. The table records approximately 52,000 distinct CDR3 sequences, roughly 7% of them present only once. The sequences come from PBMCs, collected at surgery. The receptor set was obtained from a female donor with early-stage non-small cell lung cancer. Each CDR3 is given without its conserved first and last residue.

J	V	CDR3
TRBJ1-6	TRBV19	ASTFSRAPNSPLH
TRBJ2-5	TRBV7-9	ASSSGGVETQY
TRBJ2-3	TRBV7-8	ASSSHRGADTQY
TRBJ2-5	TRBV14	ASSQARPLGTQY
TRBJ2-1	TRBV3-1	ASSQRTPYNEQF
TRBJ2-2	TRBV4-1	ASRQQEGANTGELF
TRBJ1-4	TRBV20-1	SAVRAVEEKLF
TRBJ1-2	TRBV6-5	ASKSRGSYGYT
TRBJ2-1	TRBV28	ASSSPPAGTSVEQF
TRBJ2-3	TRBV30	ACLQRGQIFDTQY
TRBJ2-3	TRBV5-5	ASSPGTARTDTQY
TRBJ2-7	TRBV29-1	SVEADPGTGNYEQY
TRBJ2-5	TRBV7-2	ASSLALTQETQY
TRBJ1-1	TRBV20-1	SALNPGQGNTEAF
TRBJ2-7	TRBV6-5	AIRRGQGSEQY
TRBJ2-1	TRBV3-1	ASSQYPGTSGVNEQF
TRBJ1-1	TRBV9	AGPVMNTEAF
TRBJ2-1	TRBV3-1	ASSRGRNGQF
TRBJ2-7	TRBV7-9	ASSFGTGSYEQY
TRBJ1-2	TRBV29-1	SVGNTRVGGGYT
TRBJ1-5	TRBV2	ASSERMSNQPQH
TRBJ2-1	TRBV11-2	ASSKEPVASPYNEQF
TRBJ2-1	TRBV7-6	ASGRDQLYSSYNEQF
TRBJ2-5	TRBV7-3	ASSRTRLETQY
TRBJ2-2	TRBV19	ASSTPSLPGNTGELF
TRBJ2-6	TRBV19	ASSIRGGGANVLT
TRBJ1-6	TRBV18	ASSPDRKNSPLH
TRBJ2-1	TRBV5-4	ASSQALVVDNEQF
TRBJ2-5	TRBV5-6	ASSPWGTSIETQY
TRBJ1-1	TRBV9	ASSVTANTEAF
TRBJ2-2	TRBV7-2	ASSWAARNTGELF